This note documents a single TCR beta chain sequence. Antigen specificity is unknown. Trimming cost V 0 bases and J 1 base, with 9 bases left between them. Germline V lookup: CDR1 LGHNA, CDR2 YSLEER. The CDR3 is made up of 15 amino acids. Patients with Susac syndrome met diagnostic criteria defined recently for definite or probable disease. The sample comes from a study of CD8 T cells in Susac syndrome. Study summary: Within the sequenced group of Susac syndrome patients, five or six showed active disease and roughly eight were in remission. Study observations and caveats: The study conceded that relatively few individuals underwent its TCR sequencing and HLA analysis.

After extraction with the RNeasy kit, 0.5 to 1 ug of the RNA was reverse transcribed using random hexamers. TCRdb reprocessed the immunoSEQ multiplex PCR reads with MiXCR, giving one entry per CDR3 protein. The table has 95,000 to 150,000 distinct CDR3 sequences, roughly 95% seen once; the top ten hold roughly 0.14%. This chain connects TRBV4-3 to TRBJ1-2; possible D gene TRBD1, 5 bases. Input material: CD4+ T cells from PBMCs. This clonotype was sampled from a human donor with Susac syndrome. CDR3 DNA: TGCGCCAGCAGCCAAGATTTTGACAGTAACTATGGCTACACCTTC. It yields the protein CASSQDFDSNYGYTF.